The clone carrying this T cell receptor beta chain was seen only a few times. A second PCR of roughly 7 to 11 cycles used a sample-barcoded 5' primer and a J-beta primer mix. All cDNA molecules were each tagged by a template-switch adaptor with 12 random nucleotides. Using its own MiXCR run on the 5' RACE reads, TCRdb lists one record per CDR3 protein. The table lists about 730,000 distinct CDR3 sequences, around 46% of them singletons. The data were taken from a study of blood T cells in healthy people across ages. The ends were cut back, 2 bases at V and 0 bases at J, with 10 bases in the middle. Germline CDR1 and CDR2: SGHVS and FQNEAQ. There are 15 residues in the CDR3. Donors each provided about 9.5 milliliters of peripheral blood.

The material sequenced was blood. This receptor was obtained from a woman aged 60-75 years in good health. This chain uses TRBV7-8 with TRBJ1-1; no definite D call. As DNA, the CDR3 is TGTGCCAGCAGCTTACAACTTAGGCTGAACACTGAAGCTTTCTTT. Residues: CASSLQLRLNTEAFF.